The rows below give T cell receptor beta chains drawn from one sample of a study of T cell repertoires in cytomegalovirus infection. MiXCR was run by TCRdb on the reads, yielding one entry per CDR3 protein. The sample has just under 500,000 distinct CDR3 sequences, roughly 34% seen once. Antigen specificity for these receptors is unknown. Sequencing used cultured PBMCs, obtained from culture after CMV antigen stimulation. The receptors stem from a human donor in good health (CMV status not recorded). Some clones in this sample may be carry-over from other donors' samples. Each CDR3 is given without its conserved first and last residue. A D gene is named only where the DNA matches it firmly.

j_gene | v_gene | d_gene | CDR3aa
TRBJ2-3 | TRBV6-6 | . | ASSVRPDWDTQY
TRBJ2-1 | TRBV30 | TRBD2 | AWSAYWRERNNEQF
TRBJ2-1 | TRBV11-2 | TRBD1 | ASSIQGAGSYNEQF
TRBJ2-2 | TRBV12-3/TRBV12-4 | . | ASTQGGTTGELF
TRBJ1-5 | TRBV28 | TRBD1 | ASSLGQGTYQPQH
TRBJ2-7 | TRBV7-2 | TRBD1 | ASSFDSGTGGHEQY
TRBJ2-7 | TRBV20-1 | TRBD2 | SARGGTSGPYEQY
TRBJ2-1 | TRBV12-3/TRBV12-4 | . | ASRASYNEQF
TRBJ2-6 | TRBV18 | . | ASSPDTRGVSGANVLT
TRBJ2-1 | TRBV7-9 | . | ASCSAEVYNEQF
TRBJ1-1 | TRBV4-3 | . | ASTRGARGNTEAF
TRBJ2-1 | TRBV5-1 | . | ASTRGAGSYNEQF
TRBJ2-1 | TRBV6-1 | . | ASREYEQF
TRBJ2-3 | TRBV20-1 | TRBD2 | SATVTSGRVADTQY
TRBJ2-7 | TRBV6-6 | TRBD2 | ACRLAGDAYEQY
TRBJ1-2 | TRBV4-1 | TRBD1 | ASSQVGTGVRGYT
TRBJ2-3 | TRBV7-9 | . | ASSLVPGEQY
TRBJ1-1 | TRBV28 | . | ASQGSVPEAF
TRBJ1-1 | TRBV15 | . | ATSSGILNTEAF
TRBJ1-1 | TRBV6-1 | . | ASSRGAWNTEAF
TRBJ1-2 | TRBV7-2 | TRBD1 | ASSLRLGQGAGGYT
TRBJ1-6 | TRBV5-1 | TRBD1 | ASSPGTGGLKNSPLH
TRBJ1-2 | TRBV7-2 | . | ASSPRSGQGYGYT
TRBJ2-3 | TRBV20-1 | TRBD2 | SARAGLVSADTQY
TRBJ2-1 | TRBV30 | . | AWSVGYSDDNEQF